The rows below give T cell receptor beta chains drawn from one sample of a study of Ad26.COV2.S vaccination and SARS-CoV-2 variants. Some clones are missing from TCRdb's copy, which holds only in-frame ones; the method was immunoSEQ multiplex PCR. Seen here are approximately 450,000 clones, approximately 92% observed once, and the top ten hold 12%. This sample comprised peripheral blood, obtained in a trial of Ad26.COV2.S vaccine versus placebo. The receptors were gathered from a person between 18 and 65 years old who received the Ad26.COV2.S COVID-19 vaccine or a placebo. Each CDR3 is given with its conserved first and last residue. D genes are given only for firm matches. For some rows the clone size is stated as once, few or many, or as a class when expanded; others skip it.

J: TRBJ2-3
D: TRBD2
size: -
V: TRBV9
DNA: TGTGCCAGCAGCGTTGCGGGAGGGCCGGGAGATACGCAGTATTTT
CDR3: CASSVAGGPGDTQYF

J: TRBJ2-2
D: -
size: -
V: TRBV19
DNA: TGTGCCAGTAACAAGGGAACAGGGCACACCGGGGAGCTGTTTTTT
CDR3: CASNKGTGHTGELFF

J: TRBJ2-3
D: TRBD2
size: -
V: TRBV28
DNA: TGTGCCAGCAGGTCTAGCGGGAGAATTTTCGATACGCAGTATTTT
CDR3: CASRSSGRIFDTQYF

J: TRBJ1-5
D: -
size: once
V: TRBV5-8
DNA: TGTGCCAGCAGCTTCGTAGATCAGCCCCAGCATTTT
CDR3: CASSFVDQPQHF

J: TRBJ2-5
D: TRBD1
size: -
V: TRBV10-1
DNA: TGCGCCAGCAGTTCCGGGACAGGTCGGGAGACCCAGTACTTC
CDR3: CASSSGTGRETQYF

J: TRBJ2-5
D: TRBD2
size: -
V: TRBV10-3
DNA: TGTGCCATCAGTGACGGGGCTAGCGGGATGCAAGAGACCCAGTACTTC
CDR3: CAISDGASGMQETQYF

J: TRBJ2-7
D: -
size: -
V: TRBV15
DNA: TGTGCCACCAGCAGAGCAAACTCCTACGAGCAGTACTTC
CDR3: CATSRANSYEQYF

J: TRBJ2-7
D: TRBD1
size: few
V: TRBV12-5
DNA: TGTGCTAGTGGTTTCCGCCCAGGACAGGGGGCAAACGAGCAGTACTTC
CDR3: CASGFRPGQGANEQYF

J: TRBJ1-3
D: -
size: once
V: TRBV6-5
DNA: TGTGCCAGCAGCCTCATCTCTGGAAACACCATATATTTT
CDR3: CASSLISGNTIYF

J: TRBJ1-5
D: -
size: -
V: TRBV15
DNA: TGTGCCACCAGCAGGGTACAGGGACTCAATCAGCCCCAGCATTTT
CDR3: CATSRVQGLNQPQHF

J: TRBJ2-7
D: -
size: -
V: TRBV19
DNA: TGTGCCAGTAGTACGGGATCCGAGCAGTACTTC
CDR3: CASSTGSEQYF

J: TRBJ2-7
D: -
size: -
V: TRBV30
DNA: TGTGCCTGGATAGTGGGGGCGAACGAGCAGTACTTC
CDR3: CAWIVGANEQYF

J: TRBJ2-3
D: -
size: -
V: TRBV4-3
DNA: TGCGCCAGCAGCCAAGGCGGCTTCTCCAGCACAGATACGCAGTATTTT
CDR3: CASSQGGFSSTDTQYF

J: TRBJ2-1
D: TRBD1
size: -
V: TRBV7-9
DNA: TGTGCCAGCAGCCGGGACAGAGCCTTAAATGAGCAGTTCTTC
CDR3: CASSRDRALNEQFF

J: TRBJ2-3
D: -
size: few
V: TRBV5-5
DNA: TGTGCCAGCAGCTTGGACGGCACAGATACGCAGTATTTT
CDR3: CASSLDGTDTQYF

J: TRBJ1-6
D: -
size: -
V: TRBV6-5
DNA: TGTGCCAGCAGCCACGTGCCCTCAGGGTCCGGTCTCCACTTT
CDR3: CASSHVPSGSGLHF

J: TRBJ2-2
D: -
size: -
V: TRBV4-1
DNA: TGCGCCAGCAGCCAAGTATCGGGGAGTGGCACCGGGGAGCTGTTTTTT
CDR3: CASSQVSGSGTGELFF

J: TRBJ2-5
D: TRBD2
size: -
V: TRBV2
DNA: TGTGCCAGCAGCGTAGGACTAGCGGGAGCTGGAGAGACCCAGTACTTC
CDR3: CASSVGLAGAGETQYF

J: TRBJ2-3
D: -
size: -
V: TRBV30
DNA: TGTGCCTGGAGTAAGGGACAAACTCTAGGCACAGATACGCAGTATTTT
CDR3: CAWSKGQTLGTDTQYF

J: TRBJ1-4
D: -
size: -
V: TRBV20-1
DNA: TGCAGTGCTGGAACAACAGGGCAGGTGTTTTTT
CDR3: CSAGTTGQVFF

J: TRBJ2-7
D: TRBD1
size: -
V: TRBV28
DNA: TGTGCCAGCAGCCTCGACAGGGACGAGCAGTACTTC
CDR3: CASSLDRDEQYF

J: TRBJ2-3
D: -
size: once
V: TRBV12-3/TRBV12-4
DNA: TGTGCCAGCTCTCCCGCGACTATTCAACCACAGTATTTT
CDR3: CASSPATIQPQYF

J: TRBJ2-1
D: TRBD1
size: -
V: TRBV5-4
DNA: TGTGCCAGCACCCAACGGACAGGGGGTAGAAGTGAGCAGTTCTTC
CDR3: CASTQRTGGRSEQFF

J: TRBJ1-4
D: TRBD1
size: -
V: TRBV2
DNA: TGTGCCAGCGGATCTGGACAGGCCCTTGGTGAAAAACTGTTTTTT
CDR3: CASGSGQALGEKLFF

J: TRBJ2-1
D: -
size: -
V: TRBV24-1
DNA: TGTGCCACCAGTGATTTAGCTGAGCAGTTCTTC
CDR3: CATSDLAEQFF

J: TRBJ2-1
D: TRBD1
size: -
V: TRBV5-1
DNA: TGCGCCAGCAGCTTAACAGGGGGCGGTTTCCGTTACAATGAGCAGTTCTTC
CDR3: CASSLTGGGFRYNEQFF

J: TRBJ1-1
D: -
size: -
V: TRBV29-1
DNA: TGCAGCGGAGAGATGGGCACTGAAGCTTTCTTT
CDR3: CSGEMGTEAFF

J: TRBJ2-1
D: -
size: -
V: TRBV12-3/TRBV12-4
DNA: TGTGCCAGCAAAGGGACATACTACAATGAGCAGTTCTTC
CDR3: CASKGTYYNEQFF

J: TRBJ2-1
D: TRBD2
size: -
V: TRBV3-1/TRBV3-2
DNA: TGTGCCAGCAGCCCAGGACTAGCGGGAGGGCCTTTTAATGAGCAGTTCTTC
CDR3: CASSPGLAGGPFNEQFF

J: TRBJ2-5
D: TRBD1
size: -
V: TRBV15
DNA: TGTGCCACCAGCAGAACCAGGACAGGGGCTGGAGAGACCCAGTACTTC
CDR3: CATSRTRTGAGETQYF

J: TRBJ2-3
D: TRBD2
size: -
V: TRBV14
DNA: TGTGCCAGCAGCCAAGATGCTAGCGGGTGGGTCACAGATACGCAGTATTTT
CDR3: CASSQDASGWVTDTQYF

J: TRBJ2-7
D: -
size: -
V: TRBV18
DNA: TGTGCCAGCTCACCACCGGGAGGAGTCTACGAGCAGTACTTC
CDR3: CASSPPGGVYEQYF

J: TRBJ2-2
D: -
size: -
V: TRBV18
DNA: TGTGCCAGCTCACCATACCCGGGGACGAACACCGGGGAGCTGTTTTTT
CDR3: CASSPYPGTNTGELFF

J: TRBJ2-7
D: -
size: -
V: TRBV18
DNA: TGTGCCAGCTCACCACCGGCCGCCTACGAGCAGTACTTC
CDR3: CASSPPAAYEQYF

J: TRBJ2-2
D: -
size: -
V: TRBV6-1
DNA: TGTGCCAGCAGTGAAGGGACAGCAAGCACCGGGGAGCTGTTTTTT
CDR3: CASSEGTASTGELFF

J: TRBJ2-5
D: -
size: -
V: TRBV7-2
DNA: TGTGCCAGCAGCGGGAGGCTTCCAGTCCAAGAGACCCAGTACTTC
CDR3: CASSGRLPVQETQYF

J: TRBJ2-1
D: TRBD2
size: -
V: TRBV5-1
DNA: TGCGCCAGCAGCTTGGGGCTAGCGGGAAGCTCCTACAATGAGCAGTTCTTC
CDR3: CASSLGLAGSSYNEQFF

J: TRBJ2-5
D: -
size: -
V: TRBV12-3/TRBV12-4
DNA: TGTGCCAGCAGTTTTGGGGGACAAGAGACCCAGTACTTC
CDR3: CASSFGGQETQYF

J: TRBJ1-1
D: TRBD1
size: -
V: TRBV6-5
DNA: TGTGCCAGCAGTAGGACAGGGGGCAATACTGAAGCTTTCTTT
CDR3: CASSRTGGNTEAFF

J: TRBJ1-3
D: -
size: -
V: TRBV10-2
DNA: TGCGCCAGCCGACCCACCGGAAACACCATATATTTT
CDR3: CASRPTGNTIYF

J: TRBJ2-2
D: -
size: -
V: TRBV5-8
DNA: TGTGCCTCAACATCAGCCAGGCCCCGGGGGACCGGGGAGCTGTTTTTT
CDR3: CASTSARPRGTGELFF

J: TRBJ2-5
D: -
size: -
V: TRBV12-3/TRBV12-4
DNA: TGTGCCAGCAGTTTGTTCCTAGAGACCCAGTACTTC
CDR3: CASSLFLETQYF

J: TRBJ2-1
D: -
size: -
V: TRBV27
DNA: TGTGCCAGCAGTTTATTGGGGGGCTCCTACAATGAGCAGTTCTTC
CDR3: CASSLLGGSYNEQFF

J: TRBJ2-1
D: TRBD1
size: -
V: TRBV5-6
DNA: TGTGCCAGCAGCTTGGAGTTAACGGGACAGGGGGACAATGAGCAGTTCTTC
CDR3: CASSLELTGQGDNEQFF

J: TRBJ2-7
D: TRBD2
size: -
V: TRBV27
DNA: TGTGCCAGCAGTACTCAGAACCCCATTGGGACTAGCGGGAGATACGAGCAGTACTTC
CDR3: CASSTQNPIGTSGRYEQYF

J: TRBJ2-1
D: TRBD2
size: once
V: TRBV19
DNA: TGTGCCAGTAGTATAGACCCCTTGGCTAGCGGGAGCAATGAGCAGTTCTTC
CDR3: CASSIDPLASGSNEQFF

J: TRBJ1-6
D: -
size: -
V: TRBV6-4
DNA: TGTGCCAGCCATACCTCGACGTCCACGAACAAATATAATTCACCCCTCCACTTT
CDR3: CASHTSTSTNKYNSPLHF

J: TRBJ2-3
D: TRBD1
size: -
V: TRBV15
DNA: TGTGCCACCAGCAAGACAGGGGTCCCTAGCACAGATACGCAGTATTTT
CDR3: CATSKTGVPSTDTQYF

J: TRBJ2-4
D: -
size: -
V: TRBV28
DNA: TGTGCCAGCAGTGGCCGACAGCTAGCCAAAAACATTCAGTACTTC
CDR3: CASSGRQLAKNIQYF

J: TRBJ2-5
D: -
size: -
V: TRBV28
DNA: TGTGCCAGCAGTTTACCTCTACGCGTGGTCACGACCTTTAGCAAAGAGACCCAGTACTTC
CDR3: CASSLPLRVVTTFSKETQYF

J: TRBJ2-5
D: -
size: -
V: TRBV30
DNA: TGTGCCTGGAGTGTAAACCTCCAAGAGACCCAGTACTTC
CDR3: CAWSVNLQETQYF

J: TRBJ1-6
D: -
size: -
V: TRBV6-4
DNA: TGTGCCAGCAACCACACCCTGGGTAGTGGCACTACACCCCTCCACTTT
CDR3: CASNHTLGSGTTPLHF

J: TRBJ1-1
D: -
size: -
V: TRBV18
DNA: TGTGCCAGCTCACCGGGACACTTGAACACTGAAGCTTTCTTT
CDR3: CASSPGHLNTEAFF